A single sample is the source of the 20 T cell receptor beta chains below, sequenced in a study of blood T cell repertoires in COVID-19. This table comes from immunoSEQ multiplex PCR, and its TCRdb copy is limited to in-frame clones, with some not included. There are roughly 380,000 clones in the sample; roughly 87% occur only once, and approximately 3% lies in the top ten. Sequencing input: PBMCs or T cells enriched from blood (not recorded which). All receptors derive from a woman younger than 45 who had recovered from COVID-19.

The V and J genes are TRBV3-1 (or the pseudogene TRBV3-2) and TRBJ1-2; tentatively, D is TRBD1 (5 bases). Trimming took 3 bases from V and 2 from J, leaving 7 bases between them. Germline CDR1 reads LGHDT; CDR2 reads YNNKEL (reference sequence). This CDR3 is built from 13 residues. The CDR3 region is CASSHSGNYGYTF. The CDR3 nucleotides are TGTGCCAGCAGCCATTCAGGGAACTATGGCTACACCTTC.

CDR3 coding DNA: TGTGCCAGCAGCTTCGCGGACAGTTTGGGAAACATTCAGTACTTC. This encodes CASSFADSLGNIQYF. This chain links TRBV11-2 with TRBJ2-4, with D perhaps matching TRBD1 (6 bases). The length of the CDR3 is 15 residues. With 3 bases removed from V and 6 bases from J, the gap between germline ends came to 15 bases. The germline gives CDR1 SGHAT, CDR2 FQNNGV. Filled out from reference TRBV11-2 and TRBJ2-4, the complete variable domain reads EAGVAQSPRYKIIEKRQSVAFWCNPISGHATLYWYQQILGQGPKLLIQFQNNGVVDDSQLPKDRFSAERLKGVDSTLKIQPAKLEDSAVYLCASSFADSLGNIQYFGAGTRLSVL.

The chain has TRBV3-1 (or the pseudogene TRBV3-2) and TRBJ1-6; 11 bases match TRBD1. The length of the CDR3 is 18 residues. Germline V gene lookup returns CDR1 LGHDT and CDR2 YNNKEL (reference sequence). Trimming took 4 bases from V and 3 from J; bases not matched to a gene: 8. DNA of the CDR3: TGTGCCAGCAGCCCCCGGGACAGGGGGTTTATCTATAATTCACCCCTCCACTTT. Its protein product is CASSPRDRGFIYNSPLHF.

The chain employs TRBV5-1 and TRBJ2-7; D might be TRBD1 (6 bases). V dropped 5 bases and J dropped 5 bases, with 32 bases sitting between them. Germline V gene data show CDR1 as SGHRS and CDR2 as YFSETQ. This CDR3 has 19 residues. CDR3 sequence: CASSHPPVPRGLVRDEQYF. The CDR3 DNA reads TGCGCCAGCAGTCATCCGCCCGTCCCCAGGGGTCTGGTTCGGGACGAGCAGTACTTC.

The chain couples TRBV25-1 to TRBJ2-5, with 10 bases matching TRBD2. Per germline, CDR1 MGHDK and CDR2 SYGVNS. This CDR3 region has 15 residues. Trimming removed 0 bases from V and 5 bases from J; junction bases left unmatched: 3. The chain's CDR3 is CASSEYSGGGETQYF. The CDR3 coding sequence is TGTGCCAGCAGTGAATACAGCGGGGGGGGTGAGACCCAGTACTTC.

This chain joins TRBV7-8 and TRBJ2-7, with TRBD1 identical over 7 bases. V shed 1 base, J shed 2 bases, and the junction held 5 bases outside the gene matches. This CDR3 spans 15 amino acids. CDR1 is SGHVS and CDR2 is FQNEAQ in the germline V gene. The CDR3 reads CASSLERQGAYEQYF. Here the CDR3 DNA reads TGTGCCAGCAGCTTAGAGAGACAGGGCGCCTACGAGCAGTACTTC.

The chain joins TRBV19 to TRBJ1-2; possibly TRBD1 for D (6 bases). With 3 bases removed from V and 9 bases from J, the gap between germline ends came to 14 bases. The CDR3 has 13 residues. Germline CDR1 and CDR2: LNHDA and SQIVND (reference sequence). CDR3 in amino acids: CASSIGGADRYTF. The CDR3 region has the DNA TGTGCCAGTAGTATCGGGGGGGCGGATCGCTACACCTTC.

This rearrangement joins TRBV7-9 to TRBJ2-7; D not certain. The V and J ends lost 1 base and 5 bases respectively, with 18 bases between them. This CDR3 comprises 16 residues. Germline V gives CDR1 SEHNR, CDR2 FQNEAQ (reference sequence). The CDR3 spells CASSLVSGRLSDEQYF. The CDR3 nucleotides read TGTGCCAGCAGCTTAGTATCAGGTCGCTTAAGTGACGAGCAGTACTTC.

This rearrangement joins TRBV5-4 to TRBJ2-5, with 7 bases fitting TRBD2. The CDR3 consists of 14 residues. The V gene end was trimmed by 4 bases and the J gene end by 4 bases; junction bases not matched to a gene: 7. CDR1 is SGHNT and CDR2 is YYREEE in the germline V gene (reference sequence). The CDR3, as DNA: TGTGCCAGCAGCATTTACGGGGGGACAGAGACCCAGTACTTC. Protein: CASSIYGGTETQYF.

This clone has more than one count but fewer than ten. CDR3 DNA sequence: TGTGCCAGCAGTGAACCTCACAGGGGGCCTGGGGCCAACGTCCTGACTTTC. Encoded protein: CASSEPHRGPGANVLTF. V and J are TRBV2 and TRBJ2-6; 9 bases line up with TRBD1. Trimming took 2 bases from V and 2 from J; bases not matched to a gene: 4. CDR1 is SNHLY, CDR2 FYNNEI, per germline. The CDR3 consists of 17 residues.

Of note for this clone: The junction departs from germline at one end; a sequencing error may be responsible. This chain connects TRBV4-2 to TRBJ1-5; tentative D call: TRBD1 (5 bases). The CDR3 sequence is 17 residues long. Germline-derived CDR1 and CDR2 are LGHNA and YNFKEQ. The DNA for the CDR3 is TGTGCCAGCAGTCAAGATGGCTGGGAAGGGGTTTCTCAGCCCCAGCATTTT. This translates into CASSQDGWEGVSQPQHF.

This chain connects TRBV12-3 or TRBV12-4 to TRBJ2-3; D gene unclear. The ends were cut back, 5 bases at V and 7 bases at J, with 13 bases in the middle. This CDR3 spans 13 amino acids. CDR3 DNA sequence: TGTGCCAGCAGTCCAGACTCCGAAAATACGCAGTATTTT. Amino acid sequence: CASSPDSENTQYF.

This clone was found a few times. This rearrangement joins TRBV7-9 to TRBJ2-4, with 11 positions matching TRBD2. V trimming: 3 bases; J trimming: 6 bases; junction bases outside the gene matches: 4. Per the germline V gene, CDR1 is SEHNR and CDR2 is FQNEAQ (reference sequence). The CDR3 is 15 amino acids. The CDR3 region has the DNA TGTGCCAGCAGCTTTACAACTAGCGGGAGAAACATTCAGTACTTC. This sequence encodes CASSFTTSGRNIQYF.

The chain carries TRBV5-5 and TRBJ1-2; D is unclear. Germline values: CDR1 SGHKS, CDR2 YYEKEE (reference sequence). The CDR3 is 15 amino acids. V was trimmed by 0 bases and J by 1 base, leaving 10 bases between them. CDR3 residues: CASSLGITVNYGYTF. DNA for the CDR3: TGTGCCAGCAGCTTGGGGATTACAGTTAACTATGGCTACACCTTC.

Remarks on this clone: Other DNA sequences from this sample encode an identical CDR3 as well. The chain links TRBV27 to TRBJ2-3; D unresolved. Germline assignment: CDR1 MNHEY and CDR2 SMNVEV (reference sequence). The V end was cut by 3 bases, the J end by 0 bases, with 4 bases between. This CDR3 spans 13 amino acids. CDR3 residues: CASSFSSTDTQYF. DNA for the CDR3: TGTGCCAGCAGTTTTTCTAGCACAGATACGCAGTATTTT.

This clone was counted once. The rearrangement links TRBV27 to TRBJ2-3; 7 bases are shared with TRBD1. CDR3 length: 15 amino acids. Germline values: CDR1 MNHEY, CDR2 SMNVEV (reference sequence). The V and J ends lost 6 bases and 6 bases, in that order; junction bases with no gene match: 12. CDR3 loop: CASRREQGRWDTQYF. In DNA, the CDR3 is TGTGCCAGCAGGCGCGAACAGGGGAGATGGGATACGCAGTATTTT.

This clone was seen just once. This chain links TRBV3-1 (or the pseudogene TRBV3-2) with TRBJ2-1, with 16 bases aligning to TRBD2. The CDR3 is 21 amino acids. Unmatched junction bases numbered 13, after V lost 1 base and J lost 4 bases. Germline-derived CDR1 and CDR2 are LGHDT and YNNKEL (reference sequence). The DNA of the CDR3 is TGTGCCAGCAGCCAAGGATCCTCCGGGACTAGCGGGGGGGCTTGGTACAATGAGCAGTTCTTC. Residues: CASSQGSSGTSGGAWYNEQFF.

This clone was seen only once. CDR3: CASSAHSGGVTDTQYF. The CDR3 DNA follows: TGTGCCAGCAGCGCTCATAGCGGGGGGGTCACAGATACGCAGTATTTT. The chain is built from TRBV9 and TRBJ2-3; TRBD2 aligns across 11 bases. J lost 2 bases, V lost 3 bases, and 5 bases had no gene match. The CDR3 length is 16 residues. CDR1 and CDR2 from the germline V gene are SGDLS and YYNGEE.

V is TRBV14 and J is TRBJ2-1; D possibly corresponds to TRBD2 (5 bases). This CDR3 has 14 residues. Per the germline V gene, CDR1 is SGHDN and CDR2 is FVKESK. Between the trimmed V and J ends, which lost 1 base and 10 bases, there was a span of 14 bases. The CDR3 protein is CASSQGGRGREQFF. Here the CDR3 DNA reads TGTGCCAGCAGCCAAGGAGGCCGGGGTAGGGAGCAGTTCTTC. Full variable domain (outside the CDR3, taken from reference TRBV14 and TRBJ2-1): EAGVTQFPSHSVIEKGQTVTLRCDPISGHDNLYWYRRVMGKEIKFLLHFVKESKQDESGMPNNRFLAERTGGTYSTLKVQPAELEDSGVYFCASSQGGRGREQFFGPGTRLTVL.

This clone was counted a single time. This chain joins TRBV6-5 and TRBJ2-7; maybe TRBD1 (5 bases). Germline V CDR1 and CDR2: MNHEY, SVGAGI. CDR3 length: 13 amino acids. The V gene lost 3 bases and the J gene lost 6 bases, with 12 bases spanning the gap. This CDR3 reads CASSYSTGVEQYF. The CDR3 nucleotides are TGTGCCAGCAGTTATTCCACAGGAGTCGAGCAGTACTTC.